This T cell receptor (beta chain) was recovered during a study of shared clonotypes between healthy human individuals. This CDR3 is built from 14 residues. In germline, CDR1 is GTSNPN, CDR2 SVGIG (reference sequence). V lost 1 base and J lost 2; bases outside the gene matches: 4. Genomic DNA of each subset was evenly split across several immunoSEQ plates. Methods used by the authors: Junction-only immunoSEQ data arrived without quality scores, meaning filtering differed. Assay used: immunoSEQ multiplex PCR; TCRdb lists only in-frame clones, some missing. D and trimming come from the DNA, and the V and J calls and clone size come from that table. The repertoire includes around 1.4 million clones, about 98.5% of them detected once, and 0.3% to 0.45% sits in the top ten.

The clonotype originates from a man aged 30-40 years in good health. V and J are TRBV30 and TRBJ2-7; 8 positions match TRBD2. The sample was naive CD4+ T cells sorted from blood. The subset was: CD45RA+ positively selected. The CDR3 reads CAWSGGLVPYEQYF. As DNA, the CDR3 is TGTGCCTGGAGTGGGGGACTAGTGCCCTACGAGCAGTACTTC.